This T cell receptor (beta chain) was recovered during a study of shared clonotypes between healthy human individuals (dated by TCRdb to about 2020). At the level of the whole study: Two women and three men aged 18 to 49 years were included in the cohort. Libraries were prepared and TCR repertoires were sequenced by different laboratories using diverse techniques, in order to increase sequencing depth and limit assay-specific biases. To estimate repertoire size and how much clonotype sharing occurs between individuals, the study deeply sequenced the blood TCR repertoires of about five healthy adults. Leukapheresis yielded between about 0.9 and 9.5 billion PBMCs per donor. For each donor, CD4 naive and CD4 memory were each run on three plates, CD8 naive on two plates, and CD8 memory on one plate.

From cysteine to phenylalanine, the CDR3 is 13 amino acids long. Only the CDR3 region is kept as DNA, spanning 39 bases read in frame from base 1. Cut back by 5 bases and 6 bases, the V and J ends lie 10 bases apart. The germline V gene encodes CDR1 MNHEY and CDR2 SVGAGI. Donors were healthy HIV-negative adults with no recently reported acute infections or vaccinations. Only Caucasian adults living in Nashville, Tennessee, USA were represented among the donors. CD4+ T cells were enriched through magnetic negative selection, after which naive cells were positively selected on CD45RA and the remaining negative fraction served as the memory subset. Blood was collected by leukapheresis, and PBMCs were isolated by Ficoll-Histopaque density gradient centrifugation and then cryopreserved in liquid nitrogen vapor phase. Analytical flow cytometry was used to check the purity and quantity of each magnetically sorted T cell population. Genomic DNA was isolated from every sorted fraction and measured by UV absorbance on a Nanodrop 2000c.

As for this clone: It has no known antigen specificity. No base quality information exists; no much larger clone differs at one position.

Results the study describes overall, beyond this receptor: Sampling was limited to blood, and TCR repertoires in tissue likely differ from TCR repertoires in blood. Pairwise subsampling indicated that sequencing depth was expected to affect the degree of clonotype sharing among donors. Roughly 5% of naive CD4, 3% to 3.5% of naive CD8, roughly 2.4% of memory CD4, and about 0.4% of memory CD8 clonotypes were shared across a handful of donors. Naive subsets generally had larger estimated clonotype richness than memory subsets. Compared with non-shared clonotypes, clonotypes shared by all four sorted-subset donors had higher generation probabilities. Even with the large sequencing depth, rarefaction of the sorted-subset datasets indicated that sequencing was incomplete. The small number of donors limited the genetic and exposure-history diversity represented.

Using the deep immunoSEQ assay, TCR CDR3 regions were amplified from genomic DNA by multiplex PCR. Genomic DNA extracted from each cell subset was distributed evenly over all wells of several immunoSEQ 96-well plates, and each plate served as one replicate. For sorted subsets, approximately 200 ng of genomic DNA, equivalent to some 30,000 T cell genomes, went into each replicate PCR. Purified libraries were measured with a Qubit 3.0 fluorometer, size-checked on a Bioanalyzer 2100, and measured again with the KAPA Library Quantification kit. Every immunoSEQ 96-well plate was sequenced on a dedicated single-read 150-cycle Illumina NextSeq 550 flow cell. Processing in the source paper ran as follows. The immunoSEQ output contained only junctional sequences without quality scores, so filtering could not match that applied to full-length reads. To assign V/J genes and CDR3, sequences were annotated against IMGT germline references using PyIR, a Python wrapper for IgBLAST v1.9. Reads were removed for weak V/J assignments (E-value above 1e-6), missing CDR3, stop codons, out-of-frame junctions, or ambiguous translated residues. A V3J clonotype was defined by an identical inferred V gene, J gene, and CDR3 amino acid sequence. The percentage overlap between two repertoires was calculated by dividing the number of shared unique clonotypes by the size of the smaller repertoire. RTK rarefaction, the Chao1 estimator, and Recon v2.1 estimates of unobserved clonotypes were used to assess repertoire richness. Generation probabilities were computed with OLGA for all TCRbeta clonotypes obtained by the gDNA method from four donors. In TCRdb, the immuneACCESS table is reduced to in-frame sequences with V and J assigned. These tables do not hold every clone; where another copy was compared, an unresolved V gene accounts for under half, and the others remain unexplained. That table furnishes V, J and clone size, whereas the DNA furnished D and trimming. For this sample there are about a million clones; more than 75% appear just once. The leading ten clones occupy around 1.5% of the sample.

The source of this sequence is a young man in good health. This sequence uses TRBV6-5 and TRBJ2-2, with the D gene not confidently named. What was sequenced was memory CD4+ T cells sorted from blood. Taken with the paper, the label for cell subset or site translates to: CD45RA-negative fraction. The CDR3 has the sequence CASSANRAGELFF. Read as DNA, the sequence is TGTGCCAGCAGTGCCAATAGGGCCGGGGAGCTGTTTTTT.